This T cell receptor (beta chain) was identified in a study of T cells in Graves' hyperthyroidism and ophthalmopathy. This clonotype was seen more than once but under ten times. The antigen remains unidentified. The CDR3 regions of TCR beta were amplified from RNA transcripts. The HTBI set primed first-round TCR CDR3 RT-PCR. Via MiXCR, TCRdb re-called the multiplex PCR reads, giving one row per CDR3 protein. The sample contains hundreds of thousands of distinct CDR3 sequences, more than 30% of which appear only once. Study observations and caveats: Expanded thyroid clonotypes (above 0.001) were mostly also found in blood. Ophthalmopathy was model-predicted a median roughly six months pre-onset.

Over 18 months, lack of ophthalmopathy progression marked Graves' hyperthyroidism as stable. The TCR originated in a man between 18 and 35 years old with Graves' hyperthyroidism. Sequenced input: blood.

In nucleotides, the CDR3 is TGTGCCAGCAGCTTAATAGGGGGGCACGCAACTAATGAAAAACTGTTTTTT. Its protein product is CASSLIGGHATNEKLFF. The chain has TRBV7-9 and TRBJ1-4; D is perhaps TRBD1 (6 bases). The V gene's germline CDR1 is SEHNR and CDR2 FQNEAQ (reference sequence). The CDR3 sequence is 17 residues long. Trimming left V 2 bases short and J 0 bases short, with 13 bases between.